A selection of T cell receptor beta chains follows, all from one sample in a study of Ad26.COV2.S vaccination and SARS-CoV-2 variants. Profiled with immunoSEQ multiplex PCR; TCRdb holds only in-frame clones, not every one. The sample carries about 320,000 clones, 85% to 90% recorded once. The sample was peripheral blood, taken in a trial of Ad26.COV2.S vaccine versus placebo. Receptors originate from a person aged 18 to 65 who received the Ad26.COV2.S COVID-19 vaccine or a placebo. The CDR3 runs from the conserved cysteine through the conserved F or W. A D gene is named only where the DNA matches it firmly. The size field is filled for only some rows; it gives once, few, many or a size class.

>.|TRBJ1-1|TRBV2|.
CASTFTTAPRTEAFF
TGTGCCAGCACTTTTACTACAGCCCCCAGGACTGAAGCTTTCTTT
>.|TRBJ2-3|TRBV11-2|many
CASSLGGGPDTQYF
TGTGCCAGCAGCTTAGGGGGGGGGCCAGATACGCAGTATTTT
>.|TRBJ2-1|TRBV4-3|.
CASSQGWRGHYNEQFF
TGCGCCAGCAGCCAAGGTTGGAGGGGGCACTACAATGAGCAGTTCTTC
>TRBD2|TRBJ2-3|TRBV19|.
CASSLTSGGVTDTQYF
TGTGCCAGTAGTTTGACTAGCGGGGGTGTCACAGATACGCAGTATTTT
>TRBD1|TRBJ2-1|TRBV9|once
CASSVGTGYNEQFF
TGTGCCAGCAGCGTAGGGACAGGATACAATGAGCAGTTCTTC
>TRBD2|TRBJ2-1|TRBV5-6|.
CASSFTLLAGGFAEQFF
TGTGCCAGCAGCTTCACCTTACTAGCGGGGGGGTTCGCTGAGCAGTTCTTC
>.|TRBJ2-7|TRBV6-1|.
CASSEERGREQYF
TGTGCCAGCAGTGAAGAGAGGGGCCGCGAGCAGTACTTC
>.|TRBJ1-1|TRBV28|.
CASSIPRIRNTEAFF
TGTGCCAGCAGTATCCCCAGGATTAGGAACACTGAAGCTTTCTTT
>.|TRBJ2-7|TRBV7-2|few
CASSLLYEQYF
TGTGCCAGCAGCTTACTCTACGAGCAGTACTTC
>TRBD1|TRBJ1-2|TRBV2|once
CASSAPTGVGYGYTF
TGTGCCAGCAGCGCCCCGACAGGGGTCGGCTATGGCTACACCTTC
>.|TRBJ1-1|TRBV6-5|few
CASSYIQNTEAFF
TGTGCCAGCAGTTACATACAGAACACTGAAGCTTTCTTT
>TRBD1|TRBJ1-2|TRBV19|.
CASNLSPGGGGGGYTF
TGTGCCTCAAACCTTTCGCCGGGAGGGGGCGGAGGTGGCTACACCTTC